This T cell receptor beta chain was sequenced during a study of blood T cell repertoires in COVID-19. Looking at the study overall: Samples of COVID-19 (acute and convalescent) were obtained from the United States, Italy and Spain. From T cells, B-cell-depleted T cells, or PBMCs came the material, which was cDNA or gDNA.

Authors' data handling: Using reference gene primer amplification, nucleated cell counts were estimated. The method was immunoSEQ multiplex PCR; TCRdb's version includes in-frame clones alone and lacks a portion of them. V, J and clone size are those of that table, while D and trimming were read from the DNA. The sample consists of roughly 200,000 clones, 80% to 90% of them appearing once. This TCR was recovered from a woman between 65 and 79 years old with active or convalescent COVID-19. Sequencing used peripheral blood.

Here the CDR3 DNA reads TGTGCCACCCAAAGTCGCAGGGGCGGGACTGAAGCTTTCTTT. Its protein is CATQSRRGGTEAFF. The V call is TRBV10-3, the J call TRBJ1-1; a weak D match, TRBD1 (6 bases). V lost 10 bases and J 5 bases, leaving 20 bases between the germline ends. CDR3 length: 14 residues. Germline V lookup: CDR1 ENHRY, CDR2 SYGVKD.